Presented here are 16 T cell receptor beta chains from one specimen sequenced in a study of Graves' ophthalmopathy and Graves' hyperthyroidism. TCR beta CDR3 regions were amplified from RNA transcripts. An initial RT-PCR round employing HTBI primers preceded a second-round multiplex PCR. A single record per CDR3 protein comes from TCRdb applying MiXCR to the multiplex PCR reads. The sample lists about 340,000 distinct CDR3 sequences; roughly 15% were seen once. Sequenced input: peripheral blood. These receptor sequences come from an adult man with Graves' ophthalmopathy.

The chain has TRBV28 and TRBJ2-5; D not certain. The CDR3 covers 13 residues. Trimming cost V 0 bases and J 3 bases, with 5 bases left between them. Germline V lookup: CDR1 MDHEN, CDR2 SYDVKM. CDR3 in DNA: TGTGCCAGCAGTTTATGGGCAGAAGAGACCCAGTACTTC. Protein sequence: CASSLWAEETQYF.

About this clonotype: Germline and junction disagree at one end, which may indicate a read error. The V call is TRBV19, the J call TRBJ1-6; D remains ambiguous. CDR3 size: 18 residues. Looked up from germline, CDR1 is LNHDA and CDR2 is SQIVND (reference sequence). The chain's CDR3 is CASSIDYRRSSYNSSLHF. The CDR3 DNA reads as TGTGCCAGTAGTATAGACTACCGCAGGAGCTCCTATAATTCATCCCTCCACTTT.

This clonotype was detected ten times or more. This chain uses TRBV18 with TRBJ2-7; maybe TRBD1 (6 bases). CDR1 is KGHSH, CDR2 LQKENI, per germline. The V end lost 2 bases, the J end lost 5 bases, and 10 bases lay between the germline ends. The CDR3 consists of 13 residues. CDR3 nucleotides: TGTGCCAGCTCACCATCCAGGGGTGACGAGCAGTACTTC. Its protein is CASSPSRGDEQYF.

Concerning this clonotype itself: A much larger clonotype is one base distant, so this may be a read error. Since no conserved phenylalanine or tryptophan closes the CDR3, a read error is the likely cause. The DNA for the CDR3 is TGCAGTGCTAGAGATCCCGGGCGGTCTGAAGCTTTCCTT. It is translated as CSARDPGRSEAFL. The chain links TRBV20-1 to TRBJ1-1; D unresolved. V lost 0 bases, J lost 6 bases, and 11 bases lay in between. The CDR3 has 13 residues. Per germline, CDR1 DFQATT and CDR2 SNEGSKA (reference sequence).

The genes are TRBV20-1 and TRBJ2-7, with a weak D call TRBD1 (7 bases). V was clipped by 4 bases and J by 5 bases, with 24 bases between them. This CDR3 contains 16 residues. Germline lookup yields CDR1 DFQATT and CDR2 SNEGSKA (reference sequence). The DNA of the CDR3 is TGCAGTGCTACTACAAAATGGCTAGGGGGCGGGAACGAGCAGTACTTC. Amino acid sequence: CSATTKWLGGGNEQYF.

This clonotype was seen ten or more times. One end of the junction is discordant with germline, which a read error may explain. The V call is TRBV11-2, the J call TRBJ2-5; 11 positions match TRBD1. The CDR3 consists of 13 residues. CDR1 is SGHAT, CDR2 FQNNGV, per germline. This CDR3 reads CASSLDRGTGGHF. The DNA of the CDR3 is TGTGCCAGCAGCTTAGATCGGGGGACAGGGGGGCACTTC.

In this sample, this clonotype turned up many times. This chain joins TRBV20-1 and TRBJ1-1; perhaps TRBD1 as D (5 bases). V was cut by 4 bases and J by 1 base, with 10 bases left in between. Germline loops: CDR1 DFQATT, CDR2 SNEGSKA (reference sequence). This CDR3 contains 13 residues. The CDR3 DNA sequence: TGCAGTGCTACTCAAACAGGGAACACTGAAGCTTTCTTT. Translated, it gives CSATQTGNTEAFF.

This clonotype showed up many times. The J gene is TRBJ1-6, the V gene TRBV28; D is unresolved. Germline V gene data show CDR1 as MDHEN and CDR2 as SYDVKM. Trimming took off 8 bases at V and 0 bases at J, with 17 bases between the two ends. This CDR3 comprises 17 residues. For the CDR3, the DNA is TGTGCCAGCGGGCGCCCGAGGGTCGACTCCTATAATTCACCCCTCCACTTT. This translates into CASGRPRVDSYNSPLHF.

V usage is TRBV19 and J usage is TRBJ2-5; 10 bases match TRBD2. The CDR3 runs to 18 residues. The V and J ends lost 7 bases and 4 bases, in that order; junction bases with no gene match: 18. The V gene's germline CDR1 is LNHDA and CDR2 SQIVND (reference sequence). CDR3 coding DNA: TGTGCCAGTAATTCAAAGCGGGAGGGCCGCGGTAAGGGAGAGACCCAGTACTTC. This encodes CASNSKREGRGKGETQYF.

This clonotype was found a few times. One junction end does not reproduce the germline sequence, and a read error may be involved. This sequence joins TRBV5-1 and TRBJ1-2; no clear D. Germline V gene data show CDR1 as SGHRS and CDR2 as YFSETQ. The CDR3 has 12 residues. The CDR3 spells CASIWENYGYIF. The DNA of the CDR3 is TGCGCCAGCATCTGGGAAAACTATGGCTACATCTTC.

J is TRBJ1-2 and V is TRBV6-1; D possibly corresponds to TRBD1 (6 bases). Germline V gene sequence: CDR1 MNHNS, CDR2 SASEGT. Trimming removed 2 bases from V and 4 bases from J, with 14 bases in between. CDR3 length: 15 amino acids. The CDR3: CASSEYDRSTYGYTF. The CDR3 DNA reads TGTGCCAGCAGTGAATACGACAGGAGTACCTATGGCTACACCTTC.

Many counts were recorded for this clonotype. This chain connects TRBV6-5 to TRBJ2-5; tentative D call: TRBD1 (6 bases). The CDR3 runs 14 residues. The germline V gene encodes CDR1 MNHEY and CDR2 SVGAGI. Trimming left V 0 bases short and J 3 bases short, with 8 bases between. CDR3 DNA: TGTGCCAGCAGTTACTCGCAGGGGAAAGAGACCCAGTACTTC. Amino acids: CASSYSQGKETQYF.

This clonotype was counted ten times or more. V usage is TRBV4-1 and J usage is TRBJ2-7; the D is unclear. Germline V gives CDR1 MGHRA, CDR2 YSYEKL. V gave up 1 base and J gave up 7 bases, with 11 bases separating them. CDR3 length: 13 residues. This CDR3 reads CASSQAILREQYF. In nucleotides, the CDR3 is TGCGCCAGCAGCCAAGCCATCCTTCGGGAGCAGTACTTC.

This clonotype was detected many times. DNA for the CDR3: TGTGCCAGCAGTTCTACCCACCCGGGACAGGGGGAGACCCAGTACTTC. It encodes CASSSTHPGQGETQYF. This chain connects TRBV12-3 or TRBV12-4 to TRBJ2-5; TRBD1 matches at 10 bases. The V segment lost 4 bases and the J segment 5 bases; nucleotides outside the gene matches: 10. The CDR3 totals 16 residues.

This clonotype was picked up many times. The chain links TRBV7-2 to TRBJ1-1; D unresolved. V lost 1 base to trimming and J lost 1 base, with 7 bases between them. Per germline, CDR1 SGHTA and CDR2 FQGNSA. The CDR3 totals 14 residues. The DNA of the CDR3 is TGTGCCAGCAGCTTAGGCCCACAGAACACTGAAGCTTTCTTT. As protein: CASSLGPQNTEAFF. Complete variable domain (other parts from reference TRBV7-2 and TRBJ1-1): GAGVSQSPSNKVTEKGKDVELRCDPISGHTALYWYRQSLGQGLEFLIYFQGNSAPDKSGLPSDRFSAERTGGSVSTLTIQRTQQEDSAVYLCASSLGPQNTEAFFGQGTRLTVV.

This clonotype was detected many times. This chain connects TRBV5-1 to TRBJ1-2; a possible D gene is TRBD1 (5 bases). Trimming pared 4 bases from V and 4 bases from J, leaving 11 bases between. The CDR3 totals 13 residues. In germline, CDR1 is SGHRS, CDR2 YFSETQ. CDR3 loop: CASSQGATYGYTF. CDR3 in DNA: TGCGCCAGCAGCCAGGGAGCGACCTATGGCTACACCTTC.